Listed here are 25 T cell receptor beta chains from one sample, sequenced in a study of response to subunit inactivated influenza vaccine. One entry per CDR3 protein results from TCRdb running MiXCR on the RT-PCR reads. The profile shows 500,000 to 600,000 distinct CDR3 sequences, roughly 13% of them singletons. Sequences were derived from PBMCs from blood, sampled 40 to 50 days after vaccination. The receptors here all came from a man between 50 and 59 years old who received an inactivated influenza vaccine.

V usage is TRBV20-1 and J usage is TRBJ2-5; 7 positions agree with TRBD2. With V trimmed by 3 bases and J by 5 bases, 6 bases remained unmatched. Germline V gene lookup returns CDR1 DFQATT and CDR2 SNEGSKA (reference sequence). The CDR3 spans 13 residues. The CDR3 bases are TGCAGTGCTAGGGGAAAACTAGCGGAGACCCAGTACTTC. It is translated as CSARGKLAETQYF.

This clonotype was picked up one time. This chain links TRBV28 with TRBJ2-7; D is perhaps TRBD1 (5 bases). The V gene lost 2 bases and the J gene lost 3 bases, with 11 bases spanning the gap. There are 14 residues in the CDR3. Germline CDR1 and CDR2: MDHEN and SYDVKM. The CDR3 region is CASSLRGRVYEQYF. For the CDR3, the DNA is TGTGCCAGCAGTTTAAGGGGCAGGGTCTACGAGCAGTACTTC.

The rearrangement joins TRBV7-9 to TRBJ2-1; no clear D. The CDR3 covers 12 residues. Germline V CDR1 and CDR2: SEHNR, FQNEAQ (reference sequence). V lost 5 bases and J 12 bases, leaving 14 bases between the germline ends. The CDR3 bases are TGTGCCAGCAGCCCCCGAGAAGGAACGCAGTTCTTC. Residues: CASSPREGTQFF.

This chain connects TRBV7-2 to TRBJ2-5; no reliable D call. The CDR3 sequence is 13 residues long. The germline V gene encodes CDR1 SGHTA and CDR2 FQGNSA. With 2 bases removed from V and 7 bases from J, the gap between germline ends came to 11 bases. CDR3 amino acids: CASSLNKDGTQYF. The CDR3 nucleotides read TGTGCCAGCAGCTTAAACAAGGATGGGACCCAGTACTTC. The complete variable domain, with remaining parts taken from reference TRBV7-2 and TRBJ2-5, reads GAGVSQSPSNKVTEKGKDVELRCDPISGHTALYWYRQSLGQGLEFLIYFQGNSAPDKSGLPSDRFSAERTGGSVSTLTIQRTQQEDSAVYLCASSLNKDGTQYFGPGTRLLVL.

This clonotype has a handful of counts. The chain combines TRBV7-2 with TRBJ2-7, with a weak D call TRBD2 (5 bases). Looked up from germline, CDR1 is SGHTA and CDR2 is FQGNSA. This CDR3 comprises 14 residues. V was pared by 2 bases and J by 4 bases, with 12 bases between. The CDR3 DNA is TGTGCCAGCAGCTTACTAATGGGCGGGTACGAGCAGTACTTC. This codes for CASSLLMGGYEQYF. Together with reference TRBV7-2 and TRBJ2-7, the CDR3 gives the full variable domain: GAGVSQSPSNKVTEKGKDVELRCDPISGHTALYWYRQSLGQGLEFLIYFQGNSAPDKSGLPSDRFSAERTGGSVSTLTIQRTQQEDSAVYLCASSLLMGGYEQYFGPGTRLTVT.

V usage is TRBV5-1 and J usage is TRBJ1-1, with unresolved D. CDR3 size: 15 residues. Trimming shortened V by 0 bases and J by 4 bases, and 13 bases separated the two germline ends. From germline, CDR1 is SGHRS and CDR2 YFSETQ. CDR3: CASSLAVVSSTEAFF. Written as DNA, the CDR3 is TGCGCCAGCAGCTTGGCCGTCGTTAGTTCCACTGAAGCTTTCTTT.

The sample holds a few counts of this clonotype. V is TRBV12-3 or TRBV12-4 and J is TRBJ2-2; D possibly corresponds to TRBD2 (6 bases). V was trimmed by 2 bases and J by 5 bases, leaving 9 bases between them. This CDR3 region has 14 residues. CDR3 in DNA: TGTGCCAGCAGTTTAAGTGGGAGGACCGGGGAGCTGTTTTTT. This gives the protein CASSLSGRTGELFF.

The CDR3 bases are TGTGCCAGCAGCTTCCGTCGGGTCTCGAACACCGGGGAGCTGTTTTTT. This encodes CASSFRRVSNTGELFF. The chain recombines TRBV7-9 with TRBJ2-2; D is uncertain. CDR1 and CDR2 from the germline V gene are SEHNR and FQNEAQ (reference sequence). This CDR3 spans 16 amino acids. With 3 bases removed from V and 0 bases from J, the gap between germline ends came to 11 bases.

The chain employs TRBV10-3 and TRBJ2-7; D might be TRBD1 (6 bases). Germline loops: CDR1 ENHRY, CDR2 SYGVKD. The CDR3 length is 13 residues. The V and J ends lost 6 bases and 3 bases respectively, with 12 bases between them. CDR3 loop: CAIRADSRYEQYF. The DNA for the CDR3 is TGTGCCATCAGGGCGGACAGTCGCTACGAGCAGTACTTC.

This clonotype was counted only a few times. This chain links TRBV7-6 with TRBJ2-2; D remains unclear. Germline V CDR1 and CDR2: SGHVS, FNYEAQ. The V end lost 1 base, the J end lost 2 bases, and 11 bases lay between the germline ends. The CDR3 length is 16 residues. CDR3 in amino acids: CASSLVRAINTGELFF. CDR3 in DNA: TGTGCCAGCAGCTTAGTTCGAGCGATCAACACCGGGGAGCTGTTTTTT.

As concerns this clonotype: The CDR3 ends on some other residue instead of the conserved phenylalanine or tryptophan, so this is likely a read error. The chain recombines TRBV6-2 or TRBV6-3 with TRBJ2-7, with D perhaps TRBD1 or TRBD2 (5 bases each). The length of the CDR3 is 14 residues. Looked up from germline, CDR1 is MNHEY and CDR2 is SVGEGT. V shed 5 bases and J shed 4 bases, with 15 bases lying between them. The CDR3 here is CASSTGDGKYEQYL. Here the CDR3 DNA reads TGTGCCAGCAGTACCGGGGACGGGAAATACGAGCAGTACTTA.

In this sample, this clonotype turned up a few times. The chain's CDR3 is CASSLERGRNPYNEQFF. The CDR3 nucleotides are TGTGCCAGCAGCTTAGAGAGGGGGCGGAACCCTTACAATGAGCAGTTCTTC. The chain links TRBV11-2 to TRBJ2-1, with TRBD1 identical over 7 bases. Germline loops: CDR1 SGHAT, CDR2 FQNNGV. The CDR3 is 17 residues long. J gave up 4 bases and V 0 bases, and 9 bases lay outside the gene matches.

This clonotype was observed many times. The chain couples TRBV5-6 to TRBJ2-1; TRBD2 matches at 8 bases. Germline V gene data show CDR1 as SGHDT and CDR2 as YYEEEE. With V trimmed by 0 bases and J by 5 bases, 10 bases remained unmatched. CDR3 length: 17 amino acids. CDR3 amino acids: CASSLVTGGLDDNEQFF. CDR3 nucleotide sequence: TGTGCCAGCAGCTTGGTGACGGGGGGGCTTGACGACAATGAGCAGTTCTTC. Supplemented by reference TRBV5-6 and TRBJ2-1, the full variable domain reads DAGVTQSPTHLIKTRGQQVTLRCSPKSGHDTVSWYQQALGQGPQFIFQYYEEEERQRGNFPDRFSGHQFPNYSSELNVNALLLGDSALYLCASSLVTGGLDDNEQFFGPGTRLTVL.

There are a few counts of this clonotype. V gene TRBV12-3 or TRBV12-4 combines with J gene TRBJ2-5, with D tentatively TRBD2 (5 bases). This CDR3 region has 14 residues. The V end lost 3 bases, the J end lost 4 bases, and 12 bases lay between the germline ends. CDR3: CASSFGLGRETQYF. CDR3 DNA: TGTGCCAGCAGTTTCGGTCTGGGGAGAGAGACCCAGTACTTC.

With respect to this clonotype: The junction departs from the called germline gene at one end, perhaps through a read error. V is TRBV12-3 or TRBV12-4 and J is TRBJ2-6, with 9 bases fitting TRBD1. The CDR3 is made up of 17 amino acids. This CDR3 reads CASRATGGLSGANVLSF. The CDR3 DNA follows: TGTGCCAGCAGGGCGACAGGGGGTCTCTCTGGGGCCAACGTCCTGTCTTTC.

In its sample, this clonotype was seen a few times. This chain joins TRBV15 and TRBJ2-1; 8 bases agree with TRBD1. J lost 3 bases, V lost 1 base, and 8 bases had no gene match. Germline-derived CDR1 and CDR2 are LNHNV and YYDKDF (reference sequence). The CDR3 is 17 amino acids. The CDR3 protein is CATSRGRGGTGYNEQFF. The CDR3 DNA reads as TGTGCCACCAGCAGAGGGAGAGGCGGGACAGGCTACAATGAGCAGTTCTTC.

The J gene is TRBJ1-2, the V gene TRBV20-1; TRBD1 might be the D (5 bases). The CDR3 sequence is 19 residues long. V was shortened by 0 bases and J by 5 bases, with 28 bases between the two germline ends. Germline V CDR1 and CDR2: DFQATT, SNEGSKA (reference sequence). The CDR3 region has the DNA TGCAGTGCTAGAGATCAGCAGGGTGTGGGCCCCCGAGGACTATATGGCTACACCTTC. Translated, it gives CSARDQQGVGPRGLYGYTF.

There are many counts of this clonotype. The chain employs TRBV27 and TRBJ2-3, with 10 nucleotides matching TRBD2. CDR1 is MNHEY and CDR2 is SMNVEV in the germline V gene (reference sequence). This CDR3 is 16 amino acids long. J gave up 1 base and V 5 bases, and 6 bases lay outside the gene matches. In DNA, the CDR3 is TGTGCCAGCAGTATCCTTACTAGCGGGGGCACAGATACGCAGTATTTT. Protein sequence: CASSILTSGGTDTQYF.

The chain uses TRBV6-5 and TRBJ2-7; D may be TRBD1 (6 bases). The CDR3 totals 19 residues. Trimming took 0 bases from V and 2 from J, leaving 23 bases between them. CDR1 and CDR2 from the germline V gene are MNHEY and SVGAGI. In DNA, the CDR3 is TGTGCCAGCAGTTACTCGACTCTACCAGGACAGCTCCTTCCCTACGAGCAGTACTTC. It translates to CASSYSTLPGQLLPYEQYF.

The chain employs TRBV4-2 and TRBJ2-5, with unresolved D. The germline gives CDR1 LGHNA, CDR2 YNFKEQ. The CDR3 extends over 11 amino acids. Trimming took 8 bases from V and 4 from J, leaving 8 bases between them. Here the CDR3 DNA reads TGTGCCAGCTCGCAGTCAGAGACCCAGTACTTC. Its protein is CASSQSETQYF.

This clonotype was detected many times. The chain couples TRBV20-1 to TRBJ2-1; perhaps TRBD1 as D (6 bases). V lost 4 bases and J 0 bases, leaving 13 bases between the germline ends. Germline lookup yields CDR1 DFQATT and CDR2 SNEGSKA (reference sequence). The CDR3 covers 15 residues. CDR3 bases: TGCAGTGCTAAATGGGGGCCTCACTCCTACAATGAGCAGTTCTTC. Translated, it gives CSAKWGPHSYNEQFF.

V and J are TRBV2 and TRBJ2-2; 7 bases line up with TRBD1. This CDR3 is built from 14 residues. Trimming removed 7 bases from V and 4 bases from J; junction bases left unmatched: 6. Germline V CDR1 and CDR2: SNHLY, FYNNEI. The CDR3 region is CASKVQGSTGELFF. The CDR3 DNA reads as TGTGCCAGCAAGGTACAGGGGAGCACCGGGGAGCTGTTTTTT. The full variable domain, its missing parts supplied by reference TRBV2 and TRBJ2-2, is EPEVTQTPSHQVTQMGQEVILRCVPISNHLYFYWYRQILGQKVEFLVSFYNNEISEKSEIFDDQFSVERPDGSNFTLKIRSTKLEDSAMYFCASKVQGSTGELFFGEGSRLTVL.

This clonotype was observed many times. The rearrangement uses TRBV12-3 or TRBV12-4 and TRBJ2-5, with TRBD2 matching over 7 bases. There are 14 residues in the CDR3. V dropped 5 bases and J dropped 6; count of bases not matched to a gene: 9. The CDR3 DNA reads TGTGCCAGCAGTCAATACGGACTAGGCAAGACCCAGTACTTC. It translates to CASSQYGLGKTQYF.

The chain has TRBV7-6 and TRBJ2-7; 14 bases fit TRBD2. CDR1 SGHVS and CDR2 FNYEAQ come from the germline V gene. The CDR3 is 16 residues long. V shed 5 bases and J 4 bases; nucleotides not matched to a gene: 7. CDR3 sequence: CASSAGLAGEGYEQYF. CDR3 coding DNA: TGTGCCAGCAGCGCGGGACTAGCGGGAGAAGGGTACGAGCAGTACTTC.

In this sample, this clonotype turned up a few times. For the CDR3, the DNA is TGCGCCAGCAGCTTGGACATCACCGGGGAGCTGTTTTTT. Protein: CASSLDITGELFF. The chain carries TRBV5-1 and TRBJ2-2; the D is unclear. V was trimmed by 0 bases and J by 4 bases, leaving 4 bases between them. This CDR3 contains 13 residues. Germline lookup yields CDR1 SGHRS and CDR2 YFSETQ.